The entry below describes one T cell receptor beta chain. Sequenced by immunoSEQ multiplex PCR; TCRdb stores in-frame clones only, minus some. Among some 100,000 clones listed, about 90% were seen once. The sample belongs to a study of blood T cell repertoires in COVID-19. V trimming: 2 bases; J trimming: 3 bases; junction bases outside the gene matches: 2. This CDR3 spans 15 amino acids. Looked up from germline, CDR1 is ENHRY and CDR2 is SYGVKD. The chain couples TRBV10-3 to TRBJ1-5; 9 bases are a match to TRBD1. The sequence came from a man over 45 with acute or convalescent COVID-19. Sample: peripheral blood. The CDR3 bases are TGTGCCATCAGTGAGGGACAGGGGATCAATCAGCCCCAGCATTTT. It is translated as CAISEGQGINQPQHF.